The 27 T cell receptor beta chains below all came from one sample that was sequenced in a study of blood T cells in healthy people across ages. A J-beta primer mix and a sample-barcoded 5' primer were used in a second PCR of roughly 6 to 12 cycles. A single record per CDR3 protein comes from TCRdb applying MiXCR to the 5' RACE reads. The table records 790,000 or so distinct CDR3 sequences, approximately 60% of them present only once. Sequencing was carried out using blood. These receptors were collected from a man aged 40-50 years in good health.

This clonotype was recorded at least ten times. The chain links TRBV10-3 to TRBJ2-5, with TRBD2 matching 12 bases. CDR1 and CDR2 (germline): ENHRY, SYGVKD. The length of the CDR3 is 16 residues. With 4 bases clipped from V and 6 bases from J, the junction kept 9 bases outside the gene matches. The CDR3: CAISGASGGALKTQYF. CDR3 DNA: TGTGCCATCAGTGGTGCTAGCGGGGGGGCCTTGAAGACCCAGTACTTC.

The gene calls are TRBV24-1 and TRBJ1-5, with D perhaps TRBD1 (5 bases). Germline V gives CDR1 KGHDR, CDR2 SFDVKD. Trimming shortened V by 3 bases and J by 0 bases, and 14 bases separated the two germline ends. CDR3 length: 17 residues. In DNA, the CDR3 is TGTGCCACCAGTGATAAGGACACCTCCTATAGCAATCAGCCCCAGCATTTT. Protein sequence: CATSDKDTSYSNQPQHF.

In nucleotides, the CDR3 is TGTGCCAGCAGTCCCTCGCGTAGGAGCTCCTACAATGAGCAGTTCTTC. This translates into CASSPSRRSSYNEQFF. The chain is built from TRBV28 and TRBJ2-1; no clear D. CDR1 and CDR2 from the germline V gene are MDHEN and SYDVKM. This CDR3 is 16 amino acids long. V lost 5 bases to trimming and J lost 0 bases, with 14 bases between them.

This clonotype was counted only a few times. This chain joins TRBV29-1 and TRBJ2-7; the D gene is possibly TRBD1 (5 bases). Germline assignment: CDR1 SQVTM and CDR2 ANQGSEA. V dropped 1 base and J dropped 6 bases, with 19 bases sitting between them. The CDR3 spans 15 residues. In nucleotides, the CDR3 is TGCAGCGTTGAAGTCCCCCCGGGCAATACAGGCGAGCAGTACTTC. It specifies CSVEVPPGNTGEQYF.

Concerning this clonotype itself: A junction boundary mismatches the germline segment, possibly from a read error. V usage is TRBV20-1 and J usage is TRBJ2-5, with 12 bases identical to TRBD2. Germline CDR1 is DFQATT and CDR2 is SNEGSKA (reference sequence). The CDR3 is 15 residues long. The CDR3, as DNA: TGCAGTGCTAGGACTAGCGGGAGTCTGAAAGAGGCCCAGTACTTC. Its protein product is CSARTSGSLKEAQYF.

DNA for the CDR3: TGTGCCAGCAGCTTAGCTACTCCGGGTTACGAGCAGTACTTC. This gives the protein CASSLATPGYEQYF. The chain combines TRBV7-9 with TRBJ2-7; D uncertain. V gave up 0 bases and J gave up 4 bases, with 10 bases separating them. The CDR3 has 14 amino acids. From germline, CDR1 is SEHNR and CDR2 FQNEAQ (reference sequence).

J is TRBJ1-1 and V is TRBV7-2; a weak D match, TRBD1 (5 bases). The CDR3 extends over 15 amino acids. V was clipped by 0 bases and J by 4 bases, with 12 bases between them. Per the germline V gene, CDR1 is SGHTA and CDR2 is FQGNSA. The CDR3 sequence is CASSLAAGWGTEAFF. CDR3 nucleotides: TGTGCCAGCAGCTTAGCCGCAGGGTGGGGCACTGAAGCTTTCTTT. The entire variable domain, with the rest obtained from reference TRBV7-2 and TRBJ1-1, is as follows: GAGVSQSPSNKVTEKGKDVELRCDPISGHTALYWYRQSLGQGLEFLIYFQGNSAPDKSGLPSDRFSAERTGGSVSTLTIQRTQQEDSAVYLCASSLAAGWGTEAFFGQGTRLTVV.

This chain joins TRBV15 and TRBJ1-2; D remains unclear. This CDR3 has 11 residues. Germline CDR1 LNHNV, CDR2 YYDKDF (reference sequence). V dropped 5 bases and J dropped 5 bases, with 6 bases sitting between them. The CDR3 is CATSGMYGYTF. The CDR3 nucleotides are TGTGCCACCAGCGGAATGTATGGCTACACCTTC. The full variable domain, with the rest looked up from reference TRBV15 and TRBJ1-2, is DAMVIQNPRYQVTQFGKPVTLSCSQTLNHNVMYWYQQKSSQAPKLLFHYYDKDFNNEADTPDNFQSRRPNTSFCFLDIRSPGLGDTAMYLCATSGMYGYTFGSGTRLTVV.

Comment on this clonotype: An end of the junction does not agree with germline; a read error may underlie this. The chain joins TRBV5-6 to TRBJ2-3; 8 bases line up with TRBD2. Per germline, CDR1 SGHDT and CDR2 YYEEEE. There are 16 residues in the CDR3. The CDR3: CASSFAGAGGTDTQYF. In nucleotides, the CDR3 is TGTGCCAGCAGCTTCGCCGGGGCGGGGGGCACTGATACGCAGTATTTT.

This clonotype was seen more than once but under ten times. A read error is possible here, since a much larger clone lies one base away. The rearrangement links TRBV4-2 to TRBJ2-5; 9 positions match TRBD2. J gave up 11 bases and V 0 bases, and 16 bases lay outside the gene matches. This CDR3 is 17 amino acids long. Germline CDR1 reads LGHNA; CDR2 reads YNFKEQ. For the CDR3, the DNA is TGTGCCAGCAGCCAAGAACCAGCGGGAGGACTATACAATGAGCAGTACTTC. This translates into CASSQEPAGGLYNEQYF.

This clonotype was picked up a small number of times. The V and J genes are TRBV27 and TRBJ1-1; tentative D call: TRBD1 (6 bases). The CDR3 contains 12 residues. V shed 8 bases and J shed 11 bases, with 18 bases lying between them. Germline CDR1 is MNHEY and CDR2 is SMNVEV (reference sequence). The CDR3 spells CASGRTDVAAFF. As DNA, the CDR3 is TGTGCCAGCGGAAGGACAGACGTGGCCGCTTTCTTT.

This clonotype has only a few counts. The V gene is TRBV5-1, the J gene TRBJ2-1, with TRBD2 identical over 12 bases. Germline CDR1 reads SGHRS; CDR2 reads YFSETQ. V dropped 3 bases and J dropped 5; count of bases not matched to a gene: 6. The CDR3 loop spans 16 amino acids. CDR3 bases: TGCGCCAGCAGCTCTAGCGGGAGGGCCGTTCACAATGAGCAGTTCTTC. This gives the protein CASSSSGRAVHNEQFF.

This rearrangement joins TRBV28 to TRBJ2-7, with TRBD2 matching 11 bases. V shed 7 bases, J shed 5 bases, and the junction held 4 bases outside the gene matches. The CDR3 loop spans 13 amino acids. The V gene's germline CDR1 is MDHEN and CDR2 SYDVKM. The CDR3 DNA sequence: TGTGCCAGCACCCTAGCGGGAGGACACGAGCAGTACTTC. This gives the protein CASTLAGGHEQYF.

This chain connects TRBV20-1 to TRBJ1-4; TRBD1 agrees at 10 bases. Germline trimming cut 6 bases from V and 7 bases from J; bases unmatched to any gene: 8. CDR3 length: 14 amino acids. Germline values: CDR1 DFQATT, CDR2 SNEGSKA (reference sequence). CDR3 nucleotides: TGCAGTGCATTGGACAGGGGGGGAAGTGAAAAACTGTTTTTT. It translates to CSALDRGGSEKLFF.

The table lists this clonotype with a few counts. The V gene is TRBV6-6, the J gene TRBJ1-4, with D possibly TRBD1 on 5 matching bases. The CDR3 runs to 17 residues. Per the germline V gene, CDR1 is MNHNY and CDR2 is SVGAGI (reference sequence). V was cut by 3 bases and J by 8 bases, with 22 bases left in between. CDR3: CASSYNLGRVEREKLFF. The CDR3 DNA follows: TGTGCCAGCAGTTATAATCTGGGCAGGGTGGAGAGAGAAAAACTGTTTTTT.

This chain uses TRBV7-9 with TRBJ1-2; TRBD1 agrees at 10 bases. Germline CDR1 SEHNR, CDR2 FQNEAQ (reference sequence). V dropped 5 bases and J dropped 7; count of bases not matched to a gene: 10. This CDR3 is built from 15 residues. DNA of the CDR3: TGTGCCAGCAGCAACCCCGGGACAGGGGAATCTGGCTACACCTTC. Amino acid sequence: CASSNPGTGESGYTF.

V gene TRBV4-3 combines with J gene TRBJ1-2; the D is unclear. Germline V gene sequence: CDR1 LGHNA, CDR2 YSLEER. V was cut by 0 bases and J by 7 bases, with 6 bases left in between. The CDR3 spans 12 residues. DNA for the CDR3: TGCGCCAGCAGCCAAGAAGCTGGTGGCTACACCTTC. This encodes CASSQEAGGYTF.

V and J are TRBV20-1 and TRBJ1-6; D remains unclear. Trimming stripped 5 bases from V and 7 bases from J, with 21 bases between. The length of the CDR3 is 16 residues. Per the germline V gene, CDR1 is DFQATT and CDR2 is SNEGSKA (reference sequence). CDR3 sequence (DNA): TGCAGTGCTTACCCGACCGGTGGCGTGAAGAATTCACCCCTCCACTTT. This translates into CSAYPTGGVKNSPLHF.

V is TRBV15 and J is TRBJ1-2; D remains unclear. This CDR3 is 12 amino acids long. Trimming cost V 1 base and J 8 bases, with 8 bases left between them. Germline lookup yields CDR1 LNHNV and CDR2 YYDKDF (reference sequence). CDR3 sequence reads: CATSRGGGGYTF. In DNA, the CDR3 is TGTGCCACCAGCAGAGGAGGTGGCGGCTACACCTTC.

The V and J genes are TRBV27 and TRBJ2-7; no reliable D call. Trimming shortened V by 7 bases and J by 3 bases, and 13 bases separated the two germline ends. The CDR3 has 13 amino acids. The germline V gene has CDR1 MNHEY and CDR2 SMNVEV (reference sequence). CDR3 nucleotides: TGTGCCAGCATCGGCAGGTCAAGCTACGAGCAGTACTTC. Its protein product is CASIGRSSYEQYF.

The rearrangement joins TRBV18 to TRBJ2-5; D may be TRBD1 (6 bases). The DNA end lines up better with TRBJ2-7; the J call may be wrong. Germline CDR1 and CDR2: KGHSH and LQKENI. The CDR3 contains 13 residues. In nucleotides, the CDR3 is TGTGCCAGCTCACACAGGGCTTCCCACGAGCAGTACTTC. Translated, it gives CASSHRASHEQYF.

CDR3 residues: CSVGPDPATEQYF. CDR3 nucleotides: TGCAGCGTTGGACCGGACCCAGCTACAGAGCAGTACTTC. This chain uses TRBV29-1 with TRBJ2-7; no clear D gene. Per germline, CDR1 SQVTM and CDR2 ANQGSEA. The CDR3 totals 13 residues. Deletions cut 4 bases from V and 7 bases from J, with 17 bases between.

This clonotype has more than one count but fewer than ten. The chain combines TRBV10-3 with TRBJ2-5, with 9 bases lining up with TRBD1. Germline CDR1 ENHRY, CDR2 SYGVKD. The CDR3 extends over 16 amino acids. Trimming removed 10 bases from V and 4 bases from J; junction bases left unmatched: 16. DNA for the CDR3: TGTGCCACCGCTCCCGGGACAGGGAGGTTAGGAGAGACCCAGTACTTC. Translated, it gives CATAPGTGRLGETQYF.

This rearrangement joins TRBV25-1 to TRBJ2-7; a possible D gene is TRBD1 (7 bases). Germline values: CDR1 MGHDK, CDR2 SYGVNS. This CDR3 has 15 amino acids. V gave up 7 bases and J gave up 0 bases, with 16 bases separating them. The CDR3 DNA sequence: TGTGCCAGCATAAGGTCGGGGGACAGCTCCTACGAGCAGTACTTC. It translates to CASIRSGDSSYEQYF.

The chain couples TRBV29-1 to TRBJ2-3; D not resolved. Germline V CDR1 and CDR2: SQVTM, ANQGSEA. V was clipped by 4 bases and J by 0 bases, with 14 bases between them. The CDR3 is 15 residues long. The DNA for the CDR3 is TGCAGCGTTGGAACTGCCTGGGCTAGCACAGATACGCAGTATTTT. Its translation: CSVGTAWASTDTQYF.

Remarks on this clonotype: One end of the junction does not line up with germline, which may come from a read error. This chain uses TRBV7-2 with TRBJ2-1; 7 bases line up with TRBD2. The CDR3 sequence is 16 residues long. Germline V gives CDR1 SGHTA, CDR2 FQGNSA. The CDR3: CASSFQSGISYSEQFF. As DNA, the CDR3 is TGTGCCAGCAGCTTCCAAAGCGGGATCTCCTACAGTGAGCAGTTCTTC.

The genes are TRBV20-1 and TRBJ2-5; D is undetermined. Germline V gene lookup returns CDR1 DFQATT and CDR2 SNEGSKA (reference sequence). The CDR3 is 12 amino acids. V lost 0 bases and J lost 5, with 7 bases in between. CDR3 DNA: TGCAGTGCTAGAGATGATTCGGAGACCCAGTACTTC. It translates to CSARDDSETQYF.